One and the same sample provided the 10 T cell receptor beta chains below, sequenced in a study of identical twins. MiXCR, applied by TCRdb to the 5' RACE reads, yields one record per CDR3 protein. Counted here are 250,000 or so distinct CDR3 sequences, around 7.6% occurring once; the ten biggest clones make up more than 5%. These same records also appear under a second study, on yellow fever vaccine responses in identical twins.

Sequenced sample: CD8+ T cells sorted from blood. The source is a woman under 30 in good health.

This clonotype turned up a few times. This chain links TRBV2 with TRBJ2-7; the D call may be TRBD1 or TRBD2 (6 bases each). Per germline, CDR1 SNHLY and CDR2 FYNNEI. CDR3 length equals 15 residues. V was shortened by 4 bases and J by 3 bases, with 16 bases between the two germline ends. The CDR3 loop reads CASSGLGGRSYEQYF. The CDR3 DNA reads TGTGCCAGCAGTGGTCTGGGGGGCCGGAGCTACGAGCAGTACTTC.

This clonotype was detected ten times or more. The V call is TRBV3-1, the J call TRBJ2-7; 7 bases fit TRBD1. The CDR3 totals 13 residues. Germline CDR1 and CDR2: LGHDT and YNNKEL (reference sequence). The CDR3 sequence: CATSLTGTYEQYF. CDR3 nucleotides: TGTGCGACCAGTTTGACAGGGACCTACGAGCAGTACTTC.

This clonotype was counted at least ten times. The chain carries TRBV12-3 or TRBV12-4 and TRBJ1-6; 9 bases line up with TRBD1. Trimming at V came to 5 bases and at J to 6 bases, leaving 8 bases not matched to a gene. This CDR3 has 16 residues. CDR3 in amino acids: CASSPETGGINSPLHF. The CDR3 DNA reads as TGTGCCAGCAGTCCGGAGACAGGGGGAATTAATTCACCCCTCCACTTT.

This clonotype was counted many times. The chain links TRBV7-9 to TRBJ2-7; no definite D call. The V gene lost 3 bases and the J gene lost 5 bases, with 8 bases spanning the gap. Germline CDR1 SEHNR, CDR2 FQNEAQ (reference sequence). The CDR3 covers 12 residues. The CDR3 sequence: CASSLQGHEQYF. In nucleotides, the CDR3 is TGTGCCAGCAGCTTGCAAGGGCACGAGCAGTACTTC. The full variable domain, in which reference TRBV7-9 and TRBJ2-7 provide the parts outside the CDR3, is DTGVSQNPRHKITKRGQNVTFRCDPISEHNRLYWYRQTLGQGPEFLTYFQNEAQLEKSRLLSDRFSAERPKGSFSTLEIQRTEQGDSAMYLCASSLQGHEQYFGPGTRLTVT.

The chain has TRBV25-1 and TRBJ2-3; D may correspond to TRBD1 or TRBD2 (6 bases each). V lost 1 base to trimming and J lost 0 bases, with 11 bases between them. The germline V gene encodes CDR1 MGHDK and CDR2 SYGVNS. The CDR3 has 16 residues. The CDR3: CASSESGDTSTDTQYF. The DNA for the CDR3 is TGTGCCAGCAGTGAATCGGGGGACACTAGCACAGATACGCAGTATTTT.

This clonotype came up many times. This CDR3 is CASSLEAGGWQQPQHF. Written as DNA, the CDR3 is TGTGCCAGCAGTTTAGAAGCAGGGGGGTGGCAGCAGCCCCAGCATTTT. The gene calls are TRBV28 and TRBJ1-5; TRBD1 matches at 7 bases. The CDR3 length is 16 residues. V lost 2 bases to trimming and J lost 7 bases; unmatched junction nucleotides: 11. The germline V gene encodes CDR1 MDHEN and CDR2 SYDVKM.

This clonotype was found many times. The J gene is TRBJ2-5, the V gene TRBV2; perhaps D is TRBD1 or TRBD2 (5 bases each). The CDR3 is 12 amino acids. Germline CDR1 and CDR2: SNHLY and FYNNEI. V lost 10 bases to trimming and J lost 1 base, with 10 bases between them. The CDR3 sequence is CANRGSQETQYF. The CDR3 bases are TGTGCCAACCGGGGCAGCCAAGAGACCCAGTACTTC.

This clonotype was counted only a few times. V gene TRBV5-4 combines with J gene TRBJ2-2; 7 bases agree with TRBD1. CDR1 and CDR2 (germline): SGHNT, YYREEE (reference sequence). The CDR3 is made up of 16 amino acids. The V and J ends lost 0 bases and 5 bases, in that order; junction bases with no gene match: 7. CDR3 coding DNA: TGTGCCAGCAGCTTGGAAACCAGGGGGTGGACCGGGGAGCTGTTTTTT. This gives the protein CASSLETRGWTGELFF.

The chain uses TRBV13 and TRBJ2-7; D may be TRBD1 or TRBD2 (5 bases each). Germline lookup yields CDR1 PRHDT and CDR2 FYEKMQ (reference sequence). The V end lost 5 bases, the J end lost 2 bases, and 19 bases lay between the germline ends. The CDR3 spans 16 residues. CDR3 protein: CASSTRIRDGTYEQYF. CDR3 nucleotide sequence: TGTGCCAGCAGCACAAGAATCCGGGACGGGACCTACGAGCAGTACTTC.

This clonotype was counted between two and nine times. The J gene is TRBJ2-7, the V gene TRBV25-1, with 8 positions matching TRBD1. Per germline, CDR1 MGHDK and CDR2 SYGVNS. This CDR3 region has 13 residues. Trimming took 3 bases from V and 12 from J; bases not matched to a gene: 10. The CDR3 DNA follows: TGTGCCAGCAGTGATCCTTGGACAGGGCGGGGGTACTTC. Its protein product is CASSDPWTGRGYF.